A selection of T cell receptor beta chains follows, all from one sample in a study of shared clonotypes between healthy human individuals. Repertoires were generated with immunoSEQ multiplex PCR, while TCRdb's copy carries only in-frame clones and drops some. The sample carries roughly 1 million clones, about 80% recorded once. What was sequenced was memory CD4+ T cells sorted from blood. All receptors derive from a man in his late teens or twenties in good health. Each CDR3 is given with its conserved first and last residue. The D gene is left open where the match is weak. Clone size appears in some rows only: once, few, many, or a class for an expanded clone.

d_gene: -
abundance: -
len: 12
j_gene: TRBJ2-7
v_gene: TRBV6-5
CDR3aa: CMVQGLSREQYF
CDR3nt: TGCATGGTGCAAGGGCTTTCTCGCGAGCAGTACTTC

d_gene: TRBD1
abundance: -
len: 17
j_gene: TRBJ1-6
v_gene: TRBV28
CDR3aa: CASNPSPGQGYNSPLHF
CDR3nt: TGTGCCAGCAACCCCTCGCCGGGACAGGGGTATAATTCACCCCTCCACTTT

d_gene: -
abundance: -
len: 13
j_gene: TRBJ2-1
v_gene: TRBV29-1
CDR3aa: CSVTREVYNEQFF
CDR3nt: TGCAGCGTTACTAGAGAAGTCTACAATGAGCAGTTCTTC

d_gene: TRBD1
abundance: -
len: 11
j_gene: TRBJ2-5
v_gene: TRBV6-5
CDR3aa: CASSYEGQKYF
CDR3nt: TGTGCCAGCAGTTACGAGGGACAGAAGTACTTC

d_gene: -
abundance: -
len: 15
j_gene: TRBJ1-1
v_gene: TRBV10-3
CDR3aa: CAISERNVQNTEAFF
CDR3nt: TGTGCCATCAGTGAGCGGAACGTTCAGAACACTGAAGCTTTCTTT

d_gene: -
abundance: -
len: 16
j_gene: TRBJ1-3
v_gene: TRBV7-2
CDR3aa: CASSLVGVFSGNTIYF
CDR3nt: TGTGCCAGCAGCTTGGTGGGGGTGTTCTCTGGAAACACCATATATTTT

d_gene: TRBD1
abundance: -
len: 16
j_gene: TRBJ1-3
v_gene: TRBV18
CDR3aa: CASSQATGKSGNTIYF
CDR3nt: TGTGCCAGCTCACAAGCGACAGGGAAATCTGGAAACACCATATATTTT

d_gene: -
abundance: once
len: 14
j_gene: TRBJ1-2
v_gene: TRBV7-2
CDR3aa: CASSPRRGDYGYTF
CDR3nt: TGTGCCAGCAGCCCACGCAGAGGGGACTATGGCTACACCTTC

d_gene: -
abundance: -
len: 12
j_gene: TRBJ2-7
v_gene: TRBV7-2
CDR3aa: CASSLVIGEQYF
CDR3nt: TGTGCCAGCAGCTTAGTAATCGGGGAGCAGTACTTC

d_gene: -
abundance: -
len: 15
j_gene: TRBJ2-7
v_gene: TRBV4-1
CDR3aa: CASSQATVNTYEQYF
CDR3nt: TGCGCCAGCAGCCAAGCCACAGTTAATACCTACGAGCAGTACTTC

d_gene: TRBD2
abundance: -
len: 17
j_gene: TRBJ2-1
v_gene: TRBV13
CDR3aa: CASSLVRSGGYYGEQFF
CDR3nt: TGTGCCAGCAGCTTAGTGCGTAGCGGGGGTTATTATGGTGAGCAGTTCTTC

d_gene: TRBD1
abundance: -
len: 15
j_gene: TRBJ1-5
v_gene: TRBV2
CDR3aa: CASSDSRGISQPQHF
CDR3nt: TGTGCCAGCAGTGATTCCAGGGGGATCAGTCAGCCCCAGCATTTT

d_gene: -
abundance: -
len: 14
j_gene: TRBJ2-7
v_gene: TRBV7-2
CDR3aa: CASSLAPQYYEQYF
CDR3nt: TGTGCCAGCAGCTTAGCGCCCCAGTACTACGAGCAGTACTTC